The 21 T cell receptor beta chains below were found in one sample sequenced in a study of T cell responses to AZD1222 COVID-19 vaccine. Sequencing used immunoSEQ multiplex PCR; TCRdb keeps in-frame clones, though not all of them. Of about 160,000 clones detected, 75% to 95% appear once; the ten largest clones hold roughly 1.6%. This sample comprised peripheral blood, obtained on day 0 of AZD1222 vaccination. These receptors all come from an adult in good health.

This clone came up once. The J gene is TRBJ2-1, the V gene TRBV4-2; D is possibly TRBD2 (6 bases). Trimming left V 7 bases short and J 4 bases short, with 17 bases between. From germline, CDR1 is LGHNA and CDR2 YNFKEQ. CDR3 length: 15 amino acids. The CDR3 bases are TGTGCCAGCAAGGGATCCGGGACTGTATACAATGAGCAGTTCTTC. Translated, it gives CASKGSGTVYNEQFF.

This clone was observed a single time. This chain uses TRBV12-3 or TRBV12-4 with TRBJ1-5; D is ambiguous. V shed 3 bases and J shed 2 bases, with 2 bases lying between them. This CDR3 is 12 amino acids long. CDR3 nucleotide sequence: TGTGCCAGCAGTTTGGGCAATCAGCCCCAGCATTTT. Residues: CASSLGNQPQHF.

This rearrangement joins TRBV5-6 to TRBJ1-2, with 8 bases lining up with TRBD1. The CDR3 length is 14 residues. Per the germline V gene, CDR1 is SGHDT and CDR2 is YYEEEE. V gave up 2 bases and J gave up 5 bases; unmatched junction bases: 5. The CDR3 sequence is CASSLQGVPYGYTF. Written as DNA, the CDR3 is TGTGCCAGCAGCTTACAGGGGGTCCCTTATGGCTACACCTTC.

The chain recombines TRBV10-1 with TRBJ1-1; no clear D gene. From germline, CDR1 is WNHNN and CDR2 SYGVQD (reference sequence). The CDR3 totals 9 residues. This CDR3 reads CVSWGEAFF. The CDR3 DNA sequence: TGCGTATCATGGGGTGAAGCTTTCTTT.

With regard to this clone: Other nucleotide sequences in the sample specify the same CDR3. The chain uses TRBV7-9 and TRBJ1-2, with 8 bases identical to TRBD1. CDR3 length equals 14 residues. J lost 6 bases, V lost 0 bases, and 3 bases had no gene match. Germline V lookup: CDR1 SEHNR, CDR2 FQNEAQ (reference sequence). CDR3 nucleotides: TGTGCCAGCAGCTTAGCAGGACAGGGTAATGGCTACACCTTC. Translation gives CASSLAGQGNGYTF.

The chain uses TRBV29-1 and TRBJ1-1; a weak D match, TRBD1 (5 bases). The CDR3 totals 14 residues. The V end was cut by 3 bases, the J end by 5 bases, with 16 bases between. The germline V gene has CDR1 SQVTM and CDR2 ANQGSEA. The CDR3 spells CSVDRDATGTEAFF. CDR3 nucleotide sequence: TGCAGCGTTGATCGGGACGCCACTGGGACTGAAGCTTTCTTT.

The chain combines TRBV6-6 with TRBJ1-1, with D possibly being TRBD1 (6 bases). Germline CDR1 MNHNY, CDR2 SVGAGI (reference sequence). CDR3 length: 13 residues. V gave up 2 bases and J gave up 3 bases, with 7 bases separating them. The CDR3 sequence: CASSYGGHTEAFF. Written as DNA, the CDR3 is TGTGCCAGCAGTTACGGGGGGCACACTGAAGCTTTCTTT.

The chain recombines TRBV2 with TRBJ1-2; D uncertain. This CDR3 region has 14 residues. Looked up from germline, CDR1 is SNHLY and CDR2 is FYNNEI. The V gene lost 2 bases and the J gene lost 3 bases, with 10 bases spanning the gap. CDR3 DNA: TGTGCCAGCAGTGAAAAGCTGACATACTATGGCTACACCTTC. It translates to CASSEKLTYYGYTF.

The chain employs TRBV14 and TRBJ1-2; D is unclear. The CDR3 is 12 amino acids. Germline assignment: CDR1 SGHDN and CDR2 FVKESK. V lost 0 bases and J 5 bases, leaving 4 bases between the germline ends. CDR3 sequence (DNA): TGTGCCAGCAGCCAAGAGGGTTATGGCTACACCTTC. It specifies CASSQEGYGYTF. The entire variable domain, with the rest obtained from reference TRBV14 and TRBJ1-2, is as follows: EAGVTQFPSHSVIEKGQTVTLRCDPISGHDNLYWYRRVMGKEIKFLLHFVKESKQDESGMPNNRFLAERTGGTYSTLKVQPAELEDSGVYFCASSQEGYGYTFGSGTRLTVV.

The V gene is TRBV10-2, the J gene TRBJ1-5; D unresolved. Per the germline V gene, CDR1 is WSHSY and CDR2 is SAAADI. The V end was cut by 2 bases, the J end by 3 bases, with 17 bases between. CDR3 length: 17 amino acids. CDR3 sequence (DNA): TGCGCCAGCAGTGAGGGATTCGGGGTCGAATTCAATCAGCCCCAGCATTTT. Amino acids: CASSEGFGVEFNQPQHF.

V usage is TRBV15 and J usage is TRBJ2-1; D is unclear. V lost 0 bases and J lost 0, with 6 bases in between. Germline lookup yields CDR1 LNHNV and CDR2 YYDKDF (reference sequence). The CDR3 runs to 15 residues. In DNA form, the CDR3 reads TGTGCCACCAGCAGAGATCTAAGCTCCTACAATGAGCAGTTCTTC. This gives the protein CATSRDLSSYNEQFF.

The CDR3 loop reads CSVGLAGISGELFF. CDR3 sequence (DNA): TGCAGCGTGGGACTAGCGGGGATCAGCGGGGAGCTGTTTTTT. This sequence joins TRBV29-1 and TRBJ2-2; 13 bases agree with TRBD2. Germline assignment: CDR1 SQVTM and CDR2 ANQGSEA. The CDR3 runs 14 residues. Germline trimming cut 6 bases from V and 7 bases from J; bases unmatched to any gene: 5.

The V and J genes are TRBV7-2 and TRBJ2-1, with 11 bases that match TRBD2. From germline, CDR1 is SGHTA and CDR2 FQGNSA. V shed 1 base, J shed 5 bases, and the junction held 4 bases outside the gene matches. The CDR3 runs 16 residues. The CDR3 coding sequence is TGTGCCAGCAGCTTAGGCCTAGCGGGGGGCAACAATGAGCAGTTCTTC. Amino acid sequence: CASSLGLAGGNNEQFF.

The chain joins TRBV5-6 to TRBJ2-3, with D unresolved. Trimming took off 2 bases at V and 1 base at J, with 14 bases between the two ends. Germline V gene data show CDR1 as SGHDT and CDR2 as YYEEEE. This CDR3 comprises 16 residues. The chain's CDR3 is CASSLATALGTDTQYF. In DNA, the CDR3 is TGTGCCAGCAGCTTAGCAACAGCCCTGGGCACAGATACGCAGTATTTT.

This chain connects TRBV11-2 to TRBJ1-1; D not certain. In germline, CDR1 is SGHAT, CDR2 FQNNGV. Trimming took off 5 bases at V and 6 bases at J, with 16 bases between the two ends. The length of the CDR3 is 14 residues. The CDR3, as DNA: TGTGCCAGCAGCCCAGGACGGGAAAAACCTGAAGCTTTCTTT. Protein product: CASSPGREKPEAFF.

The V gene is TRBV9, the J gene TRBJ2-3, with D perhaps TRBD2 (7 bases). CDR1 is SGDLS, CDR2 YYNGEE, per germline. This CDR3 contains 17 residues. V lost 0 bases and J lost 0, with 14 bases in between. In DNA, the CDR3 is TGTGCCAGCAGCGTAGGTTCGCGGGGGCCTAGCACAGATACGCAGTATTTT. It yields the protein CASSVGSRGPSTDTQYF.

This sequence joins TRBV10-3 and TRBJ2-3; TRBD2 matches 11 bases. Germline assignment: CDR1 ENHRY and CDR2 SYGVKD. V lost 5 bases, J lost 6 bases, and 4 bases stayed unmatched. The length of the CDR3 is 14 residues. CDR3 DNA: TGTGCCATCAGTCTTAGCGGGGGGGAGGATACGCAGTATTTT. It specifies CAISLSGGEDTQYF.

V gene TRBV18 combines with J gene TRBJ2-5; D uncertain. The CDR3 runs 13 residues. From germline, CDR1 is KGHSH and CDR2 LQKENI. V shed 0 bases and J shed 5 bases, with 7 bases lying between them. In nucleotides, the CDR3 is TGTGCCAGCTCACCACCGAGAGGTGAGACCCAGTACTTC. Translating gives CASSPPRGETQYF.

The chain combines TRBV5-1 with TRBJ1-6; 7 nucleotides line up with TRBD1. V lost 4 bases and J lost 11; bases outside the gene matches: 3. CDR1 SGHRS and CDR2 YFSETQ come from the germline V gene. The CDR3 runs to 12 residues. CDR3 sequence: CASSEGQPPLHF. As DNA, the CDR3 is TGCGCCAGCAGCGAGGGACAGCCACCCCTCCACTTT.

In regard to this clone: This CDR3 is also generated by other DNA sequences in the sample. The CDR3 is CASSQEDRGYGYTF. Written as DNA, the CDR3 is TGTGCCAGCAGCCAAGAGGACAGGGGTTATGGCTACACCTTC. This rearrangement joins TRBV4-2 to TRBJ1-2, with 9 bases lining up with TRBD1. J was trimmed by 5 bases and V by 0 bases; bases with no gene match: 1. Germline CDR1 LGHNA, CDR2 YNFKEQ. This CDR3 contains 14 residues.

This clone appeared a single time. V usage is TRBV5-5 and J usage is TRBJ1-5; TRBD1 matches at 7 bases. The ends lost 2 bases at V and 4 bases at J; junction bases unmatched: 9. Germline assignment: CDR1 SGHKS and CDR2 YYEKEE (reference sequence). The CDR3 has 16 residues. The CDR3 DNA reads TGTGCCAGCAGCTTCAGGGGGGAAGGGCTAAATCAGCCCCAGCATTTT. Protein: CASSFRGEGLNQPQHF.